This T cell receptor (beta chain) was documented in a study of blood T cell repertoires in COVID-19. Study context: From T cells, B-cell-depleted T cells, or PBMCs came the material, which was cDNA or gDNA.

Between the trimmed V and J ends, which lost 3 bases and 9 bases, there was a span of 9 bases. The CDR3 is 13 residues long. Germline V gives CDR1 MNHEY, CDR2 SVGAGI. Cohorts were assigned according to the clinical history that participants reported. Recovered Cohort 3 donors showed two negative PCRs, clearance, or symptom resolution. Assay used: immunoSEQ multiplex PCR; TCRdb lists only in-frame clones, some missing. The sample lists almost 200,000 clones, 80% to 90% occurring once. The chain links TRBV6-5 to TRBJ1-6; a weak D match, TRBD1 (5 bases). Source material: PBMCs or T cells enriched from blood (not recorded which). This clonotype was sampled from a woman aged 18-29 years who had recovered from COVID-19. The CDR3, as DNA: TGTGCCAGCAGTTATATGCAGGGTTCACCCCTCCACTTT. Encoded protein: CASSYMQGSPLHF.